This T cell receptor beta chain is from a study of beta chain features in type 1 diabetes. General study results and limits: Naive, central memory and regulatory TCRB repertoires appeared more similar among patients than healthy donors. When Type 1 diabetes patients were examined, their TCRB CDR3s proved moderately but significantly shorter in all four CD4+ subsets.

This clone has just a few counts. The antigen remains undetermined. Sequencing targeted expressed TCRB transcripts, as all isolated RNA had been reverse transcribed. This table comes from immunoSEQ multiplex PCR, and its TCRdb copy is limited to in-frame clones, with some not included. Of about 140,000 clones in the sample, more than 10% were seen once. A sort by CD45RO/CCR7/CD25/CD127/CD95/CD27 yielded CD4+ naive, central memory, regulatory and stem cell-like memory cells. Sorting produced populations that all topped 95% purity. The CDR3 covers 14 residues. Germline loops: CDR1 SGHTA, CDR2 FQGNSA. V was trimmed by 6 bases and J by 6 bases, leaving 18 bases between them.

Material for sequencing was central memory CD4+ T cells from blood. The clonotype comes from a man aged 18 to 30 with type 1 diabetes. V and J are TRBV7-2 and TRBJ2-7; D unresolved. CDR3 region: CASRSGAAAVEQYF. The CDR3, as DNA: TGTGCCAGCAGAAGTGGTGCTGCGGCCGTCGAGCAGTACTTC.